What follows are 7 T cell receptor beta chains derived from one specimen sequenced in a study of T cells in Graves' hyperthyroidism and ophthalmopathy. RNA transcripts served as the template for amplifying TCR beta CDR3 regions. HTBI primers were employed in a first-round RT-PCR of the TCR CDR3. Each CDR3 protein is one row after TCRdb ran MiXCR on the multiplex PCR reads. The sample gives under 350,000 distinct CDR3 sequences, roughly 15% of which show up once; 30% to 35% is in the top ten. What was sequenced was blood. These receptors were obtained from a woman aged 40 to 55 with Graves' ophthalmopathy.

This clonotype showed up many times. The V gene is TRBV10-3, the J gene TRBJ2-5; tentative D call: TRBD2 (5 bases). Trimming removed 5 bases from V and 5 bases from J, with 12 bases in between. The CDR3 consists of 13 residues. Per the germline V gene, CDR1 is ENHRY and CDR2 is SYGVKD. Here the CDR3 DNA reads TGTGCCATCAGTCTTGGAGGTGGGGAGACCCAGTACTTC. Translating gives CAISLGGGETQYF.

The V call is TRBV20-1, the J call TRBJ2-5; D is undetermined. Germline values: CDR1 DFQATT, CDR2 SNEGSKA (reference sequence). Between the trimmed V and J ends, which lost 1 base and 2 bases, there was a span of 8 bases. The length of the CDR3 is 13 residues. The CDR3 coding sequence is TGCAGTGCTAGAGGTAATCGACAAGAGACCCAGTACTTC. It encodes CSARGNRQETQYF.

This clonotype was counted ten times or more. V and J are TRBV12-3 or TRBV12-4 and TRBJ2-2; no definite D call. The CDR3 extends over 17 amino acids. The germline V and J ends were trimmed by 9 bases and 6 bases, with 26 bases remaining between them. The CDR3 reads CASPKPGLTYTPGELFF. As DNA, the CDR3 is TGTGCCAGTCCCAAGCCCGGCCTTACCTACACTCCCGGGGAGCTGTTTTTT.

This clonotype was counted a few times. V and J are TRBV6-1 and TRBJ2-2; D may correspond to TRBD1 or TRBD2 (5 bases each). V lost 9 bases to trimming and J lost 4 bases, with 15 bases between them. Germline-derived CDR1 and CDR2 are MNHNS and SASEGT. The CDR3 runs to 14 residues. The CDR3 DNA follows: TGTGCCAGTAGAGGGGTGGGCGGCACCGGGGAGCTGTTTTTT. It specifies CASRGVGGTGELFF.

This clonotype was seen at least ten times. The chain joins TRBV27 to TRBJ1-6; no clear D gene. Germline values: CDR1 MNHEY, CDR2 SMNVEV (reference sequence). Trimming took off 3 bases at V and 6 bases at J, with 12 bases between the two ends. This CDR3 has 15 residues. The CDR3 nucleotides read TGTGCCAGCAGTTTTTCCGGACTGATTAATTCACCCCTCCACTTT. Translating gives CASSFSGLINSPLHF.

This clonotype was detected ten times or more. This chain links TRBV20-1 with TRBJ1-5; tentative D call: TRBD1 (6 bases). The germline V gene encodes CDR1 DFQATT and CDR2 SNEGSKA (reference sequence). The CDR3 spans 13 residues. Between the trimmed V and J ends, which lost 6 bases and 4 bases, there was a span of 13 bases. CDR3 sequence reads: CSAQDSFNQPQHF. CDR3 in DNA: TGCAGTGCCCAGGACAGCTTTAATCAGCCCCAGCATTTT.

Only a few counts were recorded for this clonotype. The chain recombines TRBV18 with TRBJ2-7; D is perhaps TRBD1 (5 bases). The V end lost 3 bases, the J end lost 7 bases, and 13 bases lay between the germline ends. Germline V gives CDR1 KGHSH, CDR2 LQKENI. The CDR3 runs 13 residues. The CDR3 coding sequence is TGTGCCAGCTCACCGGGGCGTCGTCGGGAGCAGTACTTC. Translated: CASSPGRRREQYF.